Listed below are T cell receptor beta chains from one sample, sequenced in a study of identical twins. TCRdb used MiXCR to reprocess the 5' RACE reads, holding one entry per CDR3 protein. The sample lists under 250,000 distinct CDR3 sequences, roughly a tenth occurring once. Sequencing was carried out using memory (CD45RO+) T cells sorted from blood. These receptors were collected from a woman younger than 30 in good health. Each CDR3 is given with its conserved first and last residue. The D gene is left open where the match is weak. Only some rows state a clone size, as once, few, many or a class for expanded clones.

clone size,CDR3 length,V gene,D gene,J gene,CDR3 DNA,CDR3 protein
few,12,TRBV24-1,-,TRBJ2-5,TGTGCCACCAGTGACGGAAAAGAGACCCAGTACTTC,CATSDGKETQYF
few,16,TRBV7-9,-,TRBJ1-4,TGTGCCAGCAGGTTGACCGGGACTCAAAGGGGAGAAAAACTGTTTTTT,CASRLTGTQRGEKLFF
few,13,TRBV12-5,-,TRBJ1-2,TGTGCTAGTGGTTTGTTCGAAACGGGGGACTACACCTTC,CASGLFETGDYTF
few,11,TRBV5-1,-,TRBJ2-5,TGCGCCAGCAGATCACAAGAGACCCAGTACTTC,CASRSQETQYF
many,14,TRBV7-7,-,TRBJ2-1,TGTGCTAGCAGCTTAAGGCCAAATGGTAATGAGCAGTTCTTC,CASSLRPNGNEQFF
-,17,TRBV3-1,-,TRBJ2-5,TGTGCCAGCAGCCAAGATAAGGGGACACCGAGGAGAGAGACCCAGTACTTC,CASSQDKGTPRRETQYF
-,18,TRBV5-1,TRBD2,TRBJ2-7,TGCGCCAGCAGCTCCTGGGGAGGGCTAGCGGCCGACCCCTACGAGCAGTACTTC,CASSSWGGLAADPYEQYF
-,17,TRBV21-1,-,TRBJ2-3,TGTGCCAGCAGCAAAGAGGGGGCTAGCGGGAGTGGAGATACGCAGTATTTT,CASSKEGASGSGDTQYF
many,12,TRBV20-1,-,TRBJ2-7,TGCAGTGCTCCCGACCTGGAAAGCGAGCAGTACTTC,CSAPDLESEQYF
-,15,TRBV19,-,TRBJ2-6,TGTGCCAGTAGTATACGGGGACCTGGGGCCAACGTCCTGACTTTC,CASSIRGPGANVLTF
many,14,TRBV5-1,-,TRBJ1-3,TGCGCCAGCAGCTTGGGTCTCCGGGAAAACACCATATATTTT,CASSLGLRENTIYF
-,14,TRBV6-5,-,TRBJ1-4,TGTGCCAGCAGTTACGCGGGGGGAGGTGAAAAACTGTTTTTT,CASSYAGGGEKLFF
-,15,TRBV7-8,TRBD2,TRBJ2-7,TGTGCCAGCAGCTTAGAGCGGGGCTCCTCCTACGAGCAGTACTTC,CASSLERGSSYEQYF
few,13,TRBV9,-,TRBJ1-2,TGTGCCAGCAGCGTAGCCGGGGCAGATGGCTACACCTTC,CASSVAGADGYTF
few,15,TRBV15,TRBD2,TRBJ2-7,TGTGCCACCAGCCCCCTAGCGGGGGGCATCTACGAGCAGTACTTC,CATSPLAGGIYEQYF
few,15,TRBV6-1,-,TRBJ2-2,TGTGCCAGAACCCCCACAGGAGGGAACACCGGGGAGCTGTTTTTT,CARTPTGGNTGELFF
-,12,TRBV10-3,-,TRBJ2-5,TGTGCCATCAGCGCTTCCCAAGACGCCCAGTACTTC,CAISASQDAQYF
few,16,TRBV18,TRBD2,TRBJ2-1,TGTGCCAGCTCCCTTCGACTAGCGGACTTCTACAATGAGCAGTTCTTC,CASSLRLADFYNEQFF
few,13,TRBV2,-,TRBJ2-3,TGTGCCAGCAGTGAGGGCAGATCAGATACGCAGTATTTT,CASSEGRSDTQYF
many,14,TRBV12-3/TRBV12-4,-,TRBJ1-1,TGTGCCAGCAGTTTATTTCCTCCGAACACTGAAGCTTTCTTT,CASSLFPPNTEAFF
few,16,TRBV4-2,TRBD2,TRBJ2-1,TGTGCCAGCAGCCAAGATCCAGCGGGGGGGATGAATGAGCAGTTCTTC,CASSQDPAGGMNEQFF
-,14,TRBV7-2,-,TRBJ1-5,TGTGCCAGCAGTTTCGACATTTCAAGTCAGCCCCAGCATTTT,CASSFDISSQPQHF
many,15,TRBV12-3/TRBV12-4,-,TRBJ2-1,TGTGCCAGCAGTTTTGGTGCGGCGAACTACAATGAGCAGTTCTTC,CASSFGAANYNEQFF
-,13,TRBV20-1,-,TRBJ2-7,TGCAGTGCTAGTTTCCATCCCACCTACGAGCAGTACTTC,CSASFHPTYEQYF